Listed below are T cell receptor beta chains from one sample, sequenced in a study of T-cell reconstitution after alpha-beta-depleted transplantation in children. MiXCR was run by TCRdb on the PCR reads, yielding one entry per CDR3 protein. Of 200,000 to 250,000 distinct CDR3 sequences in the sample, around 7.5% are singletons; the top ten hold almost 6.5%. Sequenced here: PBMCs, mostly from graft donor cells, sampled 180 days after TCRalphabeta/CD19-depleted stem cell transplant. The receptors were gathered from a male patient under 18 who had a stem cell transplant for acute lymphoblastic leukemia, so the T cells may come from the graft donor. Both conserved end residues are part of each CDR3. The order of the fields is clone size, J gene, V gene, D gene, CDR3 DNA, CDR3 protein. A D gene is named only where the DNA matches it firmly. Rows may omit the clone size; those that give it use once, few, many or a size class.

size: many; J: TRBJ2-5; V: TRBV6-1; D: .; DNA: TGTGCCAGCAGTAGATGGGGCGAAGAGACCCAGTACTTC; CDR3: CASSRWGEETQYF
size: many; J: TRBJ2-4; V: TRBV12-3/TRBV12-4; D: .; DNA: TGTGCCAGCACCCCCGGGTCGGTCATTCAGTACTTC; CDR3: CASTPGSVIQYF
size: many; J: TRBJ1-6; V: TRBV12-3/TRBV12-4; D: TRBD1; DNA: TGTGCCAGCAGACGGGACAGGGATAATTCACCCCTCCACTTT; CDR3: CASRRDRDNSPLHF
size: many; J: TRBJ2-5; V: TRBV5-1; D: .; DNA: TGCGCCAGCAGCTTTGGAACAGGATTCGTTCAGACCCAGTACTTC; CDR3: CASSFGTGFVQTQYF
size: .; J: TRBJ2-1; V: TRBV7-8; D: TRBD2; DNA: TGTGCCAGCAGCTCAGATTCTAGCGGGATCTTCTCCGACAATGAGCAGTTCTTC; CDR3: CASSSDSSGIFSDNEQFF
size: few; J: TRBJ2-7; V: TRBV10-3; D: TRBD2; DNA: TGTGCCATCAGTGAGCGGGGGACTACGGCCTACGAGCAGTACTTC; CDR3: CAISERGTTAYEQYF
size: many; J: TRBJ1-1; V: TRBV20-1; D: .; DNA: TGCAGTGCTAGGGAGGGACATGGGGGAGCTTTCTTT; CDR3: CSAREGHGGAFF
size: .; J: TRBJ2-1; V: TRBV12-3/TRBV12-4; D: .; DNA: TGTGCCAGCAGTTTGGGCGGCTACTACAATGAGCAGTTCTTC; CDR3: CASSLGGYYNEQFF
size: many; J: TRBJ1-1; V: TRBV29-1; D: TRBD1; DNA: TGCAGCATGTTTGCCGGGACAGGGGCCGCAGGCACTGAAGCTTTCTTT; CDR3: CSMFAGTGAAGTEAFF
size: .; J: TRBJ2-1; V: TRBV20-1; D: TRBD2; DNA: TGCAGTGCTAGAGCCGGACTAGCGGGAGTCGATGTCCGGGTTGTCGATGAGCAGTTCTTC; CDR3: CSARAGLAGVDVRVVDEQFF
size: many; J: TRBJ2-2; V: TRBV19; D: TRBD1; DNA: TGTGCCAGTAGGCGACAGGGGAGCACCGGGGAGCTGTTTTTT; CDR3: CASRRQGSTGELFF
size: few; J: TRBJ2-5; V: TRBV12-3/TRBV12-4; D: TRBD1; DNA: TGTGCCAGCCCTCTGGCAGGGGGCCGTGAGACCCAGTACTTC; CDR3: CASPLAGGRETQYF
size: many; J: TRBJ1-1; V: TRBV5-1; D: .; DNA: TGCGCCAGCAGCTTGGACCGATACACTGAAGCTTTCTTT; CDR3: CASSLDRYTEAFF
size: many; J: TRBJ2-2; V: TRBV7-3; D: .; DNA: TGTGCCAGCAGCTTCGGAGGTACCGGGGAGCTGTTTTTT; CDR3: CASSFGGTGELFF
size: many; J: TRBJ1-1; V: TRBV10-3; D: .; DNA: TGTGCCATCAGTGAGTCGACAGCGGGTGAAGCTTTCTTT; CDR3: CAISESTAGEAFF
size: many; J: TRBJ2-7; V: TRBV27; D: TRBD1; DNA: TGTGCCAGCAGGCCAACAGGGGTATGGAACGAGCAGTACTTC; CDR3: CASRPTGVWNEQYF
size: many; J: TRBJ1-2; V: TRBV20-1; D: .; DNA: TGCAGTGCTAGAGGCAGCCCATATGGGAGCTATGGCTACACCTTC; CDR3: CSARGSPYGSYGYTF
size: many; J: TRBJ1-1; V: TRBV12-3/TRBV12-4; D: .; DNA: TGTGCCAGCAGTTTGGGAGCAAGGACTGAAGCTTTCTTT; CDR3: CASSLGARTEAFF
size: many; J: TRBJ2-2; V: TRBV12-3/TRBV12-4; D: TRBD2; DNA: TGTGCCAGCAGTTGGGGGGGGAGCGCCGGGGAGCTGTTTTTT; CDR3: CASSWGGSAGELFF
size: many; J: TRBJ2-7; V: TRBV5-1; D: .; DNA: TGCGCCAGCAGCTTGACAGGGCGATACGAGCAGTACTTC; CDR3: CASSLTGRYEQYF
size: many; J: TRBJ2-7; V: TRBV7-2; D: .; DNA: TGTGCCAGCAGAAAGACGTCCCAGGGTAGCTACGAGCAGTACTTC; CDR3: CASRKTSQGSYEQYF
size: many; J: TRBJ1-2; V: TRBV12-5; D: .; DNA: TGTGCTAGTGGTTTGGTACCTGCCGACAGTTGGAACTATGGCTACACCTTC; CDR3: CASGLVPADSWNYGYTF
size: .; J: TRBJ1-1; V: TRBV2; D: .; DNA: TGTGCCAGCAGTGATCGGGATGAAGCTTTCTTT; CDR3: CASSDRDEAFF
size: many; J: TRBJ2-1; V: TRBV19; D: .; DNA: TGTGCCAGTAGTATCAACAGGCCGAGCAATGAGCAGTTCTTC; CDR3: CASSINRPSNEQFF
size: few; J: TRBJ2-7; V: TRBV10-1; D: TRBD2; DNA: TGCGCCAGCAGTGAGGGTAGCGGGAGTAACGAGCAGTACTTC; CDR3: CASSEGSGSNEQYF
size: many; J: TRBJ2-7; V: TRBV7-8; D: .; DNA: TGTGCCAGCAGCTTAGCGCTATTGCTAGAGCAGTACTTC; CDR3: CASSLALLLEQYF
size: many; J: TRBJ2-7; V: TRBV20-1; D: TRBD2; DNA: TGCAGTGCTCCTGGGACTAGCGGGTATTCCTCCTACGAGCAGTACTTC; CDR3: CSAPGTSGYSSYEQYF
size: many; J: TRBJ2-1; V: TRBV29-1; D: TRBD2; DNA: TGCAGCGTTGAATTGGCTAGCGGGGGACTATACAATGAGCAGTTCTTC; CDR3: CSVELASGGLYNEQFF
size: many; J: TRBJ2-7; V: TRBV28; D: .; DNA: TGTGCCAGCAGTTCTACAGGGACCGAGCAGTACTTC; CDR3: CASSSTGTEQYF
size: many; J: TRBJ2-1; V: TRBV12-3/TRBV12-4; D: .; DNA: TGTGCCAGCAGTTTAAGGCGAGGGAATGAGCAGTTCTTC; CDR3: CASSLRRGNEQFF
size: once; J: TRBJ1-5; V: TRBV2; D: TRBD1; DNA: TGTGCCAGCAGTTGGGACAGGGAGGTTCAGCCCCAGCATTTT; CDR3: CASSWDREVQPQHF
size: many; J: TRBJ2-3; V: TRBV9; D: .; DNA: TGTGCCAGCAGCGTAGACCCCGGGGTCACAGATACGCAGTATTTT; CDR3: CASSVDPGVTDTQYF
size: many; J: TRBJ1-5; V: TRBV18; D: .; DNA: TGTGCCAGCTCACCGGACAGTTACAATCAGCCCCAGCATTTT; CDR3: CASSPDSYNQPQHF
size: many; J: TRBJ1-1; V: TRBV3-1; D: .; DNA: TGTGCCAGCAGCAAGGCAGGGAGGGCAGTCACTGAAGCTTTCTTT; CDR3: CASSKAGRAVTEAFF
size: many; J: TRBJ2-3; V: TRBV12-3/TRBV12-4; D: TRBD1; DNA: TGTGCCAGCAGTTTAGGGTGGACAGGGGGTACGCAGTATTTT; CDR3: CASSLGWTGGTQYF
size: many; J: TRBJ2-5; V: TRBV12-3/TRBV12-4; D: TRBD2; DNA: TGTGCCAGCAGTTTATATAGGCTAGCGGAACAAGAGACCCAGTACTTC; CDR3: CASSLYRLAEQETQYF
size: many; J: TRBJ2-1; V: TRBV9; D: TRBD2; DNA: TGTGCCAGCAGCGTAGGGCAGCGGGGGTACAATGAGCAGTTCTTC; CDR3: CASSVGQRGYNEQFF
size: many; J: TRBJ2-2; V: TRBV7-2; D: .; DNA: TGTGCCAGCAGCTTAGCCAGGATGGCCGGGGAGCTGTTTTTT; CDR3: CASSLARMAGELFF